This T cell receptor beta chain comes out of a study of OX40 agonist ivuxolimab in advanced cancers. General study results and limits: Dose levels from 0.1 to 3.0 mg/kg saw CD4+ and CD8+ blood T cells expand clonally by week 6. Partial responders dosed at 0.1-3.0 mg/kg displayed clonal expansion ranking among the lowest.

Produced via immunoSEQ multiplex PCR; TCRdb's table is partial and in-frame only. The profile covers approximately 67,000 clones, with 75% to 95% appearing a single time and less than 6% taken by the ten largest. As for this clone: Its antigen is currently unknown.

The CDR3 runs to 15 residues. Germline V CDR1 and CDR2: MGHRA, YSYEKL. The trim removed 1 base at V and 3 bases at J, leaving 6 bases unmatched. This TCR came from an adult with an advanced solid tumor such as melanoma, head and neck, liver or kidney cancer. This chain links TRBV4-1 with TRBJ2-7; 7 positions agree with TRBD1. The material was CD4+ or CD8+ T cells sorted from blood, obtained in a trial of the OX40 agonist ivuxolimab. CDR3 amino acids: CASSQVQGEIYEQYF. CDR3 bases: TGCGCCAGCAGCCAAGTCCAGGGGGAGATCTACGAGCAGTACTTC.